This T cell receptor beta chain was sequenced during a study of cytomegalovirus exposure and HLA in healthy donors. About the research overall: There were 300 to 400 genotyped donors. Of these, about 86% fell in the genetic ancestry cluster associated with self-reported Caucasian donors.

There are 12 residues in the CDR3. Trimming shortened V by 1 base and J by 1 base, and 3 bases separated the two germline ends. Germline CDR1 is SGHRS and CDR2 is YFSETQ. In regard to this clone: Its specificity is unknown.

Study-level findings and limits: Both high specificity and high sensitivity reportedly marked the classifier's diagnosis of cytomegalovirus status. For most TCR beta V segments, an earlier analysis put the productive rate at about 87% or about 30% of the time.

The PCR contained 60 Vbeta and 13 Jbeta primers. Sequencing was performed with immunoSEQ multiplex PCR; in TCRdb, only in-frame clones are kept and a portion is missing. The sample comprises 150,000 to 200,000 clones, around 65% of which are singletons, and around 2.8% rests with the top ten. Sequenced material: PBMCs. The chain carries TRBV5-1 and TRBJ2-7; D gene unclear. The sequence derives from a woman aged 40 to 50 in good health and CMV-seropositive. For the CDR3, the DNA is TGCGCCAGCAGCTTGTCTTCCTACGAGCAGTACTTC. Translation gives CASSLSSYEQYF. Together with reference TRBV5-1 and TRBJ2-7, the CDR3 gives the full variable domain: KAGVTQTPRYLIKTRGQQVTLSCSPISGHRSVSWYQQTPGQGLQFLFEYFSETQRNKGNFPGRFSGRQFSNSRSEMNVSTLELGDSALYLCASSLSSYEQYFGPGTRLTVT.